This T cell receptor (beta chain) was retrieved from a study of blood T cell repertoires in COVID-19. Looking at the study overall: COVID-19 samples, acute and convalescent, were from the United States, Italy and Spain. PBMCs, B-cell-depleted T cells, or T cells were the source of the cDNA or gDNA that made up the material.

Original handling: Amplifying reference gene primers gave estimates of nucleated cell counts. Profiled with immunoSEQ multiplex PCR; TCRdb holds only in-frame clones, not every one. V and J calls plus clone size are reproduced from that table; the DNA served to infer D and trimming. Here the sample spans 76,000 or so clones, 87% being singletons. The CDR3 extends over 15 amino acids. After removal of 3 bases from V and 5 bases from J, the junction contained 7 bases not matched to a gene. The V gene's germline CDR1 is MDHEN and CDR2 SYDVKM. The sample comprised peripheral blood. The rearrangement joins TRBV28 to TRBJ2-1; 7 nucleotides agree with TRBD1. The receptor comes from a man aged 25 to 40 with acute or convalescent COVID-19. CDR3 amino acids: CASSFRQGQDNEQFF. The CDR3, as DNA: TGTGCCAGCAGTTTTAGACAGGGCCAGGACAATGAGCAGTTCTTC.